These 26 T cell receptor beta chains came from one sample sequenced in a study of blood T cell repertoires in COVID-19. This table comes from immunoSEQ multiplex PCR, and its TCRdb copy is limited to in-frame clones, with some not included. There are around 200,000 clones in the sample; roughly 80% occur only once, and less than 7% lies in the top ten. What was sequenced was peripheral blood. The source is an older woman with acute or convalescent COVID-19.

V gene TRBV19 combines with J gene TRBJ1-4; D may be TRBD1 (6 bases). The CDR3 has 15 amino acids. Germline V lookup: CDR1 LNHDA, CDR2 SQIVND (reference sequence). Trimming shortened V by 1 base and J by 3 bases, and 9 bases separated the two germline ends. CDR3 nucleotide sequence: TGTGCCAGTAGTATAGTTGGACAGCCTAATGAAAAACTGTTTTTT. Translation: CASSIVGQPNEKLFF. Based on the CDR3 plus reference TRBV19 and TRBJ1-4, the full variable domain is DGGITQSPKYLFRKEGQNVTLSCEQNLNHDAMYWYRQDPGQGLRLIYYSQIVNDFQKGDIAEGYSVSREKKESFPLTVTSAQKNPTAFYLCASSIVGQPNEKLFFGSGTQLSVL.

Turning to this clone: This specimen includes other DNA sequences encoding the same CDR3. This chain joins TRBV9 and TRBJ2-1, with TRBD2 as a possible D gene (7 bases). Trimming removed 3 bases from V and 6 bases from J, with 16 bases in between. This CDR3 comprises 15 residues. Germline loops: CDR1 SGDLS, CDR2 YYNGEE. The CDR3 sequence: CASSGGGVGGNEQFF. As DNA, the CDR3 is TGTGCCAGCAGCGGGGGGGGCGTAGGGGGCAATGAGCAGTTCTTC.

In this sample, this clone turned up once. The CDR3 nucleotides read TGTGCCACCCACAGGGGGAATTCACCCCTCCACTTT. Its translation is CATHRGNSPLHF. V usage is TRBV28 and J usage is TRBJ1-6, with 8 positions matching TRBD1. CDR1 is MDHEN, CDR2 SYDVKM, per germline. The CDR3 sequence is 12 residues long. Losses at the gene ends were 10 bases for V and 7 bases for J; bases not matched to a gene: 3.

The rearrangement joins TRBV4-2 to TRBJ2-2, with 9 bases aligning to TRBD1. This CDR3 has 17 residues. The ends lost 4 bases at V and 2 bases at J; junction bases unmatched: 8. Germline V gives CDR1 LGHNA, CDR2 YNFKEQ. The CDR3 DNA follows: TGTGCCAGCAGCCCGTACCCGGGACAGGGTAACACCGGGGAGCTGTTTTTT. Residues: CASSPYPGQGNTGELFF.

The chain uses TRBV28 and TRBJ1-5; D may be TRBD1 (6 bases). V shed 5 bases and J shed 2 bases, with 19 bases lying between them. Germline V gives CDR1 MDHEN, CDR2 SYDVKM. CDR3 length: 17 residues. CDR3 region: CASSKPNNRVRNQPQHF. CDR3 sequence (DNA): TGTGCCAGCAGTAAGCCCAATAACAGGGTACGCAATCAGCCCCAGCATTTT.

This rearrangement joins TRBV6-5 to TRBJ2-7, with 8 positions matching TRBD2. The V gene's germline CDR1 is MNHEY and CDR2 SVGAGI. This CDR3 has 14 residues. Trimming took 10 bases from V and 1 from J; bases not matched to a gene: 9. The CDR3 reads CATTTGGPSYEQYF. Here the CDR3 DNA reads TGTGCCACGACCACGGGAGGGCCATCCTACGAGCAGTACTTC.

Comment on this clone: Other nucleotide sequences from this sample produce the same CDR3. The chain links TRBV5-1 to TRBJ2-3; 11 bases line up with TRBD2. V was clipped by 3 bases and J by 1 base; unmatched bases: 7. The germline CDR1 and CDR2 sequences are SGHRS and YFSETQ. CDR3 length equals 17 residues. CDR3: CASSSGTSGGGTDTQYF. CDR3 in DNA: TGCGCCAGCAGCTCGGGGACTAGCGGAGGGGGCACAGATACGCAGTATTTT.

The chain has TRBV7-9 and TRBJ2-4, with 7 bases fitting TRBD2. CDR1 is SEHNR and CDR2 is FQNEAQ in the germline V gene (reference sequence). Trimming at V came to 2 bases and at J to 6 bases, leaving 4 bases not matched to a gene. This CDR3 region has 14 residues. In nucleotides, the CDR3 is TGTGCCAGCAGCTTAATTCTAGCGGCAAACATTCAGTACTTC. The encoded protein is CASSLILAANIQYF.

The CDR3 region has the DNA TGTGCCAGCAGCGCACAAGAGACCCAGTACTTC. This codes for CASSAQETQYF. This chain joins TRBV9 and TRBJ2-5; D gene unclear. Germline V gene data show CDR1 as SGDLS and CDR2 as YYNGEE. This CDR3 spans 11 amino acids. The V gene lost 3 bases and the J gene lost 2 bases, with 2 bases spanning the gap.

V usage is TRBV12-3 or TRBV12-4 and J usage is TRBJ1-3; possibly TRBD1 for D (5 bases). The length of the CDR3 is 13 residues. Trimming stripped 3 bases from V and 4 bases from J, with 7 bases between. CDR3 in amino acids: CASSLWGGNTIYF. CDR3 sequence (DNA): TGTGCCAGCAGTTTGTGGGGCGGAAACACCATATATTTT.

The genes are TRBV5-4 and TRBJ2-3; D possibly corresponds to TRBD2 (6 bases). V lost 2 bases to trimming and J lost 2 bases, with 12 bases between them. Germline loops: CDR1 SGHNT, CDR2 YYREEE (reference sequence). This CDR3 region has 15 residues. CDR3 in amino acids: CASSFRAGDTDTQYF. The CDR3 bases are TGTGCCAGCAGCTTTCGAGCGGGCGACACAGATACGCAGTATTTT.

The rearrangement links TRBV30 to TRBJ1-5, with a tentative D call TRBD1 (5 bases). The length of the CDR3 is 14 residues. V lost 0 bases to trimming and J lost 0 bases, with 6 bases between them. CDR1 and CDR2 (germline): GTSNPN, SVGIG (reference sequence). Written as DNA, the CDR3 is TGTGCCTGGAGTGTAAGGGGTAGCAATCAGCCCCAGCATTTT. It yields the protein CAWSVRGSNQPQHF.

This chain connects TRBV9 to TRBJ2-3; a possible D gene is TRBD2 (6 bases). The germline gives CDR1 SGDLS, CDR2 YYNGEE. V was shortened by 0 bases and J by 4 bases, with 12 bases between the two germline ends. The CDR3 has 15 amino acids. In nucleotides, the CDR3 is TGTGCCAGCAGCGTAGTCGGGAGAGGGGCAGATACGCAGTATTTT. This sequence encodes CASSVVGRGADTQYF.

This CDR3 is CASSFGADNQPQHF. The CDR3 nucleotides read TGTGCCAGCAGTTTTGGGGCGGACAATCAGCCCCAGCATTTT. The chain couples TRBV28 to TRBJ1-5; the D gene is possibly TRBD1 (5 bases). Germline loops: CDR1 MDHEN, CDR2 SYDVKM. The V end lost 3 bases, the J end lost 3 bases, and 9 bases lay between the germline ends. The CDR3 consists of 14 residues. The full variable domain, with the rest looked up from reference TRBV28 and TRBJ1-5, is DVKVTQSSRYLVKRTGEKVFLECVQDMDHENMFWYRQDPGLGLRLIYFSYDVKMKEKGDIPEGYSVSREKKERFSLILESASTNQTSMYLCASSFGADNQPQHFGDGTRLSIL.

The chain is built from TRBV5-1 and TRBJ2-3; 8 bases are a match to TRBD2. Germline V gene data show CDR1 as SGHRS and CDR2 as YFSETQ. The CDR3 covers 16 residues. The ends lost 8 bases at V and 2 bases at J; junction bases unmatched: 13. The CDR3 coding sequence is TGCGCCAGTTCGGGAATGGACGGGAGGGCCACAGATACGCAGTATTTT. Its protein product is CASSGMDGRATDTQYF.

This chain links TRBV18 with TRBJ1-2; 9 positions agree with TRBD1. Losses at the gene ends were 3 bases for V and 6 bases for J; bases not matched to a gene: 5. Germline values: CDR1 KGHSH, CDR2 LQKENI. The CDR3 has 14 amino acids. The CDR3 reads CASSPLGQGDGYTF. In DNA form, the CDR3 reads TGTGCCAGCTCACCGCTGGGACAGGGCGATGGCTACACCTTC.

This clone was picked up a small number of times. The DNA for the CDR3 is TGTGCCAGCAGTAATAGGCGGGAGAGTGAGCAGTTCTTC. Amino acid sequence: CASSNRRESEQFF. The rearrangement uses TRBV28 and TRBJ2-1; 7 bases map to TRBD2. J gave up 9 bases and V 5 bases, and 7 bases lay outside the gene matches. The length of the CDR3 is 13 residues. Per germline, CDR1 MDHEN and CDR2 SYDVKM.

The chain recombines TRBV27 with TRBJ1-2, with unresolved D. Germline-derived CDR1 and CDR2 are MNHEY and SMNVEV (reference sequence). With 5 bases removed from V and 1 base from J, the gap between germline ends came to 11 bases. CDR3 length equals 14 residues. The CDR3 region has the DNA TGTGCCAGCAGTACAGAACCCATTAACTATGGCTACACCTTC. This encodes CASSTEPINYGYTF.

The chain employs TRBV10-1 and TRBJ2-5; TRBD2 matches at 9 bases. The germline V gene encodes CDR1 WNHNN and CDR2 SYGVQD (reference sequence). Trimming removed 8 bases from V and 1 base from J; junction bases left unmatched: 8. The CDR3 consists of 15 residues. The CDR3 protein is CASGTSSGTQETQYF. Written as DNA, the CDR3 is TGCGCCAGCGGCACTTCTAGCGGGACCCAAGAGACCCAGTACTTC.

This chain links TRBV28 with TRBJ2-7, with TRBD2 identical over 8 bases. V trimming: 6 bases; J trimming: 4 bases; junction bases outside the gene matches: 11. The CDR3 has 15 amino acids. Germline V gene sequence: CDR1 MDHEN, CDR2 SYDVKM. The CDR3 reads CASRTGLGQNYEQYF. CDR3 in DNA: TGTGCCAGCAGAACGGGACTAGGGCAAAATTACGAGCAGTACTTC.

This clone was detected only once. The V call is TRBV7-6, the J call TRBJ2-2, with TRBD1 as a possible D gene (6 bases). The CDR3 is 16 residues long. CDR1 SGHVS and CDR2 FNYEAQ come from the germline V gene. With 2 bases removed from V and 3 bases from J, the gap between germline ends came to 13 bases. CDR3 protein: CASSLTQGIYTGELFF. CDR3 coding DNA: TGTGCCAGCAGCTTAACCCAGGGGATCTACACCGGGGAGCTGTTTTTT.

The V gene is TRBV15, the J gene TRBJ1-6, with D possibly TRBD1 on 6 matching bases. The CDR3 has 15 amino acids. V lost 1 base and J 8 bases, leaving 12 bases between the germline ends. Germline values: CDR1 LNHNV, CDR2 YYDKDF (reference sequence). CDR3 coding DNA: TGTGCCACCAGCAGAGTAATACCAGGGGATTCACCCCTCCACTTT. Protein product: CATSRVIPGDSPLHF. Variable domain in full (rest from reference TRBV15 and TRBJ1-6): DAMVIQNPRYQVTQFGKPVTLSCSQTLNHNVMYWYQQKSSQAPKLLFHYYDKDFNNEADTPDNFQSRRPNTSFCFLDIRSPGLGDTAMYLCATSRVIPGDSPLHFGNGTRLTVT.

CDR3 residues: CASSPIADRYEQYF. The CDR3, as DNA: TGTGCCAGCTCACCGATAGCGGATAGGTACGAGCAGTACTTC. The chain links TRBV18 to TRBJ2-7; possible D gene TRBD2, 6 bases. The V end lost 3 bases, the J end lost 4 bases, and 13 bases lay between the germline ends. The CDR3 is 14 residues long. Germline CDR1 reads KGHSH; CDR2 reads LQKENI.

The V gene is TRBV3-1 (or the pseudogene TRBV3-2), the J gene TRBJ1-6; the D is unclear. Germline values: CDR1 LGHDT, CDR2 YNNKEL (reference sequence). The CDR3 sequence is 16 residues long. V gave up 1 base and J gave up 0 bases, with 7 bases separating them. The CDR3 region is CASSQGWSSYNSPLHF. CDR3 nucleotides: TGTGCCAGCAGCCAAGGGTGGAGCTCCTATAATTCACCCCTCCACTTT.

This clone has only one observation. The V gene is TRBV10-3, the J gene TRBJ2-7, with 9 bases matching TRBD1. The V segment lost 4 bases and the J segment 3 bases; nucleotides outside the gene matches: 13. This CDR3 region has 17 residues. Germline values: CDR1 ENHRY, CDR2 SYGVKD. CDR3 region: CAISAISKRGQGYEQYF. As DNA, the CDR3 is TGTGCCATCAGTGCCATCTCAAAGCGGGGACAGGGCTACGAGCAGTACTTC.

This clone was counted a few times. Written as DNA, the CDR3 is TGCGCCAGCAGCTTGGAAGCAGGGACTAATGAAAAACTGTTTTTT. This encodes CASSLEAGTNEKLFF. This chain uses TRBV5-1 with TRBJ1-4; the D gene is possibly TRBD1 (5 bases). Trimming took off 0 bases at V and 2 bases at J, with 8 bases between the two ends. The CDR3 contains 15 residues. Per germline, CDR1 SGHRS and CDR2 YFSETQ. Together with reference TRBV5-1 and TRBJ1-4, the CDR3 gives the full variable domain: KAGVTQTPRYLIKTRGQQVTLSCSPISGHRSVSWYQQTPGQGLQFLFEYFSETQRNKGNFPGRFSGRQFSNSRSEMNVSTLELGDSALYLCASSLEAGTNEKLFFGSGTQLSVL.